This T cell receptor beta chain came from a study of Ad26.COV2.S vaccination and SARS-CoV-2 variants. Libraries were prepared by immunoSEQ multiplex PCR; TCRdb keeps only in-frame clonotypes and omits some of them. This sample yields fewer than 400,000 clones, of which around 89% are seen a single time; around 1.9% belongs to the top ten. Regarding treatment: some 19 received Ad26.COV2.S at low or high dose, single or two shots; about 5 received placebo; per-sample allocation not given. Sampling occurred on day 63 after the first vaccine or placebo injection. V lost 10 bases, J lost 5 bases, and 5 bases stayed unmatched. The CDR3 has 12 residues. Germline loops: CDR1 SNHLY, CDR2 FYNNEI.

Sequences were derived from peripheral blood, sampled in a trial of Ad26.COV2.S vaccine versus placebo. This chain links TRBV2 with TRBJ1-5; TRBD1 matches at 7 bases. This receptor was obtained from a person aged 18 to 65 who received the Ad26.COV2.S COVID-19 vaccine or a placebo. Here the CDR3 reads CATTQGDQPQHF. CDR3 DNA: TGTGCCACCACCCAGGGGGATCAGCCCCAGCATTTT.